Listed below are T cell receptor delta chains from one sample, sequenced in a study of Vδ1+ human thymocytes. TCRdb reapplied CATT to the multiplex PCR reads. In the table there are about 75,000 delta-chain clones, about 35% of which are singletons. Sequenced material: Vdelta1+ gamma-delta thymocytes from the thymus. Receptors originate from a boy under two years old who had congenital heart surgery. Both conserved end residues are part of each CDR3. The D gene is left open where the match is weak. Where a row states a size, it is once, few, many or the class of an expanded clone; other rows omit it.

>TRDD3|TRDJ1|TRDV1|-
CALGEPPLPGVLGDKDKLIF
TGTGCTCTTGGGGAACCACCCCTTCCGGGCGTGCTGGGGGATAAGGATAAACTCATCTTT
>TRDD3|TRDJ1|TRDV1|-
CALGELTPTFGSGGYSLNRYTDKLIF
TGTGCTCTTGGGGAACTCACCCCTACGTTCGGGTCTGGGGGATACTCCCTTAATCGGTACACCGATAAACTCATCTTT
>TRDD3|TRDJ1|TRDV1|-
CALGELVPPSPYWGILGLIF
TGTGCTCTTGGGGAACTGGTCCCTCCCTCTCCTTACTGGGGGATACTGGGACTCATCTTT
>TRDD3|TRDJ1|TRDV1|few
CALGNPPFLMGDTWYTDKLIF
TGTGCTCTTGGGAACCCCCCCTTCCTAATGGGGGATACGTGGTACACCGATAAACTCATCTTT
>TRDD3|TRDJ1|TRDV1|-
CALGEQFLRLGERYLTDKLIF
TGTGCTCTTGGGGAACAGTTCTTACGACTGGGGGAACGCTACCTTACCGATAAACTCATCTTT
>-|TRDJ1|TRDV1|-
CALGNVGGSRLYTDKLIF
TGTGCTCTTGGGAACGTTGGGGGTTCGAGGTTGTACACCGATAAACTCATCTTT
>TRDD3|TRDJ1|TRDV2|-
CACETFLYWGTPQMFHTDKLIF
TGTGCCTGTGAGACCTTCTTGTACTGGGGGACTCCACAAATGTTTCACACCGATAAACTCATCTTT
>TRDD3|TRDJ1|TRDV1|-
CALGELTPSSTVLGIRRFPDKLIF
TGTGCTCTTGGGGAACTCACTCCGTCCTCTACCGTACTGGGGATACGCCGTTTTCCCGATAAACTCATCTTT
>TRDD3|TRDJ1|TRDV1|-
CALGERKGTQLGGTDKLIF
TGTGCTCTTGGGGAAAGGAAGGGTACTCAACTGGGGGGCACCGATAAACTCATCTTT
>-|TRDJ1|TRDV1|few
CALGKIAARAIPTDKLIF
TGTGCTCTTGGGAAGATAGCAGCGCGCGCGATACCTACCGATAAACTCATCTTT
>-|TRDJ1|TRDV1|-
CALGEGRESNTDKLIF
TGTGCTCTTGGGGAAGGGCGGGAGTCCAACACCGATAAACTCATCTTT
>-|TRDJ1|TRDV1|-
CALGEFLAGRNKLIF
TGTGCTCTTGGGGAATTCCTCGCGGGGAGAAATAAACTCATCTTT
>-|TRDJ1|TRDV1|few
CALGELGPLTAPTHGDPLGNTDKLIF
TGTGCTCTTGGGGAACTGGGTCCCCTCACAGCTCCTACTCATGGGGATCCCCTCGGTAACACCGACAAGCTCATCTTT
>TRDD3|TRDJ1|TRDV1|-
CALGEGGHPPELGGYTDKLIF
TGTGCTCTTGGGGAAGGGGGACATCCCCCTGAACTGGGGGGTTACACCGATAAACTCATCTTT
>-|TRDJ1|TRDV1|-
CALGGPLSADKLIF
TGTGCTCTTGGGGGACCTCTTTCCGCCGATAAACTCATCTTT
>TRDD3|TRDJ1|TRDV1|-
CALGGGCRILGDNVGDKLIF
TGTGCTCTTGGAGGCGGTTGTCGTATACTGGGGGATAATGTCGGCGATAAACTCATCTTT
>TRDD3|TRDJ1|TRDV1|-
CALGEPITDLGDTGETDKLIF
TGTGCTCTTGGGGAACCGATAACAGACCTGGGGGATACGGGGGAGACCGATAAACTCATCTTT
>TRDD3|TRDJ1|TRDV1|-
CALGELIPGAGGPAYTDKLIF
TGTGCTCTTGGGGAACTTATTCCGGGAGCTGGGGGCCCCGCATACACCGATAAACTCATCTTT
>TRDD3|TRDJ1|TRDV1|few
CALGEAYILPTSYHVLGDKGSLIF
TGTGCTCTTGGGGAAGCGTATATTCTTCCTACGTCCTACCACGTACTGGGGGATAAGGGGTCACTCATCTTT
>-|TRDJ1|TRDV1|-
CALGESCSLDDKLIF
TGTGCTCTTGGGGAATCGTGCTCCTTGGACGATAAACTCATCTTT
>-|TRDJ1|TRDV1|-
CALGELGLPTNPDPLGYTDKLIF
TGTGCTCTTGGGGAACTGGGGCTACCTACAAATCCCGACCCCCTCGGGTACACCGATAAACTCATCTTT
>-|TRDJ1|TRDV2|few
CACDSRPGWGLYTDKLIF
TGTGCCTGTGACAGCCGTCCGGGGTGGGGGTTATACACCGATAAACTCATCTTT
>-|TRDJ1|TRDV1|-
CALGGGTRTGVNTDKLIF
TGTGCTCTTGGGGGAGGCACACGGACAGGGGTCAACACCGATAAACTCATCTTT
>-|TRDJ1|TRDV1|few
CALGELLPQSPSKLIF
TGTGCTCTTGGGGAACTCCTCCCCCAAAGCCCTAGTAAACTCATCTTT
>TRDD3|TRDJ1|TRDV1|-
CALGELGFLRRGILRPYTDKLIF
TGTGCTCTTGGGGAACTCGGGTTCCTACGCCGGGGGATACTGCGTCCTTACACCGATAAACTCATCTTT
>-|TRDJ1|TRDV1|few
CALGESRPRELIF
TGTGCTCTTGGGGAATCACGGCCAAGGGAACTCATCTTT
>TRDD2|TRDJ1|TRDV1|-
CALGELTFLPLDWGITDKLIF
TGTGCTCTTGGGGAACTTACCTTCCTACCTCTTGACTGGGGCATCACCGATAAACTCATCTTT
>-|TRDJ1|TRDV1|-
CALGSFLRRTGGKYTDKLIF
TGTGCTCTTGGGTCCTTCCTACGCCGTACTGGGGGAAAGTACACCGATAAACTCATCTTT
>TRDD3|TRDJ1|TRDV2|-
CACDDHTRGIGRDDKLIF
TGTGCCTGTGACGACCATACGCGGGGGATAGGTCGAGACGATAAACTCATCTTT